This T cell receptor (beta chain) was obtained from a study of cytomegalovirus exposure and HLA in healthy donors (dated 2017 in TCRdb). Regarding the research as a whole: According to an earlier analysis of 587 of the donors, about 180 million T cells yielded 95 million to 140 million unique TCR beta sequences and about 300 Gb of sequence data. A later analysis re-examined previously published TCR beta repertoires from about 670 donors and added high-resolution HLA genotyping to investigate patterns of TCR occurrence. The aim of the study was to test whether cataloging public T cell receptors could identify signatures of past pathogen exposure. The study profiled the T cell repertoires of fewer than 850 subjects by immunosequencing and related them to cytomegalovirus serostatus. Both class I and class II loci were covered by HLA typing, at four-digit resolution. To decide whether each TCR beta V gene segment behaved as functional or pseudogenic, an earlier analysis of some 570 of the donors relied on high-throughput TCR beta sequencing. Donor age, sex, ethnicity and CMV serostatus were compiled together with the repertoire data. Four or five DR-DQ haplotypes were handled as single units for association and clustering because linkage in the cohort was strong. Along with the 666-subject first cohort, a separate validation cohort of roughly 110 different subjects was used. An early release covering 500 to 750 HLA-typed donors comprised approximately 290 gigabases of sequencing data and approximately 85 million unique TCR sequences. A later genetic analysis took genome-wide SNP genotypes for about 55% of the roughly 700 donors and used that subset as a discovery cohort. Rather than drawing on any new phenotypic data, the later analysis identified candidate immune exposures from TCR beta sequences and the way those sequences occurred across donors. Of the 398 genotyped donors, approximately 80% fell in the genetic ancestry cluster associated with self-reported Caucasian donors. Typing coverage varied by locus: roughly 629-640 donors for A, B, C, DRB1 and DQB1; roughly 500 for DQA1; about 600 for DPA1; under 490 for DPB1. Across around 400 genotyped donors of the cohort, an average of 235,054 unique TCR beta nucleotide sequences per donor were sequenced, and 15% to 20% of those sequences were non-productive. To predict cytomegalovirus infection status, the study brought together high-throughput TCR immunosequencing, statistical association of individual TCRs with disease status, and machine learning. Every repertoire in the discovery cohort had been generated on one and the same sequencing platform.

In total, roughly 710 healthy bone marrow donors made up the cohort. At the time of sampling, all cohort members were nominally healthy, though unrecorded immune exposures were likely present. The donor was CMV seronegative and was included in the group of 352 seronegative cohort members. Each donor provided a peripheral blood sample, and peripheral blood mononuclear cells were used for TCR beta sequencing. Genomic DNA was extracted from the blood cell samples with the Qiagen DNeasy Blood Extraction Kit. Library preparation used the immunoSEQ multiplex PCR assay. For the multiplex PCR, a mixture combining 60 forward primers for TCR Vbeta segments and 13 reverse primers for TCR Jbeta segments was used. The CDR3 region of rearranged TCR beta genes was amplified from genomic DNA by a multiplex PCR assay. The amplified TCR beta libraries were sequenced on the Illumina HiSeq System as 87-base-pair reads. On the authors' methods: Across the roughly 600 repertoires, a later analysis counted some 80 million unique TCR beta chains, around 10 million of which were shared by at least two donors. Raw reads were error-corrected and collapsed into unique sequences by a nearest-neighbor algorithm in which closely related sequences were merged to remove PCR and sequencing errors. CDR3 sequences were aligned to IMGT reference sequences to assign V, D and J gene segments. Each retained sequence needed at least a six-nucleotide match to both a V gene segment and a J gene segment. A rearrangement counted as productive if the CDR3 had no stop codons and remained in frame with V and J, and every other rearrangement counted as non-productive. CDR3 was defined according to IMGT convention as the region running from the second conserved V-encoded cysteine to the conserved J-encoded phenylalanine. The earlier analysis of more than 450 of the donors excluded sequences that lacked an unambiguous match to a single V gene segment. In an earlier analysis of more than 500 of the donors, a V segment was called functional when productive rearrangements were above 56.7%, and segregating when the standard deviation between donors exceeded 5%. To diagnose cytomegalovirus status from the catalog of TCR beta chain sequences, a statistical classification framework was built. V and J gene assignment, in a later analysis, came from comparing TCR nucleotide sequences with IMGT/GENE-DB human TR gene sequences. In a later analysis, CDR3 sequences and most-parsimonious VDJ recombination scenarios were assigned using the TCRdist pipeline. In a later analysis, each TCR beta chain was defined by its CDR3 amino acid sequence together with its V-gene family, and reads lacking a unique V-gene family were excluded. A later analysis removed 550 to 700 highly shared, low-generation-probability nucleotide sequences to deal with suspected cross-contamination and a sequencing artifact. In a later analysis, a clonal expansion index for each public chain was calculated from normalized within-repertoire ranks of inferred template counts. Generation probabilities in a later analysis came from a VDJ recombination model fitted to out-of-frame rearrangements, and those results were checked against IGoR. A later analysis scored TCR-TCR, TCR-HLA and TCR-CMV co-occurrence with hypergeometric tests, applying a repertoire-size bias correction to TCR pairs. A later analysis estimated false discovery rates by permuting HLA or CMV assignments 20 times. In a later analysis, co-occurring TCRs were grouped using DBSCAN, and TCRdist sequence similarity was added for clustering within HLA-allele-positive subsets. Repertoires with fewer than 30,000 or more than 120,000 public chains were left out of co-occurrence clustering, as were five repertoires with anomalous nucleotide sharing. Entries here come from immuneACCESS through TCRdb and include only in-frame sequences with V and J called. Some clones fail to appear in such tables; in the studies checked, an unresolved V gene covers under half of the shortfall, and the cause of the remainder is unknown. That table supplies the V and J calls and clone size; D and trimming were determined from the DNA. The sample has 140,000 or so clones on record, 68% of them singletons. The ten top clones hold about 4.1% of the sample.

Overall results and qualifications from the work: In the study, 150 to 200 TCR beta chains were listed as associated with cytomegalovirus. In an earlier analysis of more than 450 of the donors, most TCR beta V segments were observed in productive rearrangements about 87% or about 30% of the time, broadly matching IMGT annotations. This cohort had only TCR beta chains sequenced, and the lack of alpha or paired-chain data limited which features could be detected. It was suggested by the authors that the approach could potentially be generalized to other disease states and immunological phenotypes. Compared with the 666-donor mean, donors in an Asian-associated ancestry cluster had fewer N-insertions in productive TCRs, according to a later genetic analysis. When HLA alleles, especially DR and DQ, strongly co-occurred, TCR associations were difficult to assign to individual alleles. In a later analysis, HLA-associated TCR beta chains were found to be more clonally expanded and to have lower generation probabilities than equally common non-associated chains. Across donors, most TCR sequences were observed very rarely, whereas some public TCRs were present in many individuals. An association between a missense DCLRE1C variant and V-gene and J-gene trimming of TCR beta chains was found in a later genetic analysis and replicated in an independent cohort. Over 15 rarely observed V segments, including chromosome 9 orphons, were excluded from the earlier analysis of about 500 of the donors because counts were too low. Because HLA typing was unavailable for some donors at each locus, only the typed subset was used in association tests. In a later analysis, more than 15,000 TCR beta sequences were associated with specific HLA alleles at a false discovery rate of 0.05. The only immune exposure information available for the cohort was CMV serostatus. Presence/absence analyses assumed roughly uniform sequencing depth across donors, an assumption that may not hold. A group of highly shared sequence variants was considered likely to be a technical artifact of the sequencing pipeline. A further reported finding was that TCR beta sequences accurately predicted the HLA-A and HLA-B alleles for most subjects in the first cohort. A later analysis found that most CMV-associated TCR beta chains appeared HLA-restricted, with HLA associations seemingly driven largely by CMV exposure. A later analysis found that TCR association rates varied across HLA loci, with DRB1 alleles showing the most associated TCRs and HLA-C alleles the fewest. A few of the identified cytomegalovirus-associated TCR beta chains were confirmed in vitro to be specific for cytomegalovirus antigens. In both the original and validation cohorts, the classifier was reported to diagnose cytomegalovirus status with high specificity and sensitivity. Several of the top co-occurrence clusters appeared to be linked to parvovirus B19, influenza, CMV and Epstein-Barr virus, according to a later analysis. Correlated functional status among segregating V segments might be attributable to linkage disequilibrium, but an unknown experimental factor could not be ruled out.

A word on this clone: It lacks a known antigen. No base quality values were provided; no much bigger clone lies one nucleotide off.

The sequenced material came from PBMCs. This receptor was taken from a man aged 55 to 70 in good health and CMV-seronegative.

For the CDR3, the sequence is CASWEEGNEQFF. The DNA sequence is as follows: TGTGCCAGTTGGGAGGAGGGCAATGAGCAGTTCTTC. The chain joins TRBV6-5 to TRBJ2-1; the D gene is perhaps TRBD2, from 6 matching bases. A distance of 12 bases separates the germline ends of V and J, which lose 9 bases and 6 bases respectively. From cysteine to phenylalanine, the CDR3 is 12 amino acids long. The retained sequence is limited to the CDR3, 36 bases, with the frame set at the first base. Reading the germline V gene gives CDR1 MNHEY and CDR2 SVGAGI.